A single sample is the source of the 31 T cell receptor beta chains below, sequenced in a study of T cell repertoires in cytomegalovirus infection. Their specific antigens are unknown. TCRdb redid the calling of the reads with MiXCR, one entry per CDR3 protein. The table includes about 830,000 distinct CDR3 sequences, less than 35% detected once. This sample comprised cultured CD8+ T cells from PBMCs, obtained from culture after CMV antigen stimulation. Every receptor here comes from a human donor in good health (CMV status not recorded). Some clones in this sample may be carry-over from other donors' samples.

Many counts were recorded for this clonotype. The CDR3, as DNA: TGTGCCAGCAGCTTCTCCTCCTGGATCGTAGCGAACACTGAAGCTTTCTTT. Translated, it gives CASSFSSWIVANTEAFF. The rearrangement links TRBV7-8 to TRBJ1-1; the D is unclear. The V and J ends lost 3 bases and 1 base respectively, with 18 bases between them. CDR1 is SGHVS and CDR2 is FQNEAQ in the germline V gene. The CDR3 has 17 residues.

This clonotype was seen a few times. This chain connects TRBV9 to TRBJ2-1; possibly TRBD1 for D (6 bases). V was shortened by 2 bases and J by 5 bases, with 11 bases between the two germline ends. The CDR3 has 14 residues. Germline values: CDR1 SGDLS, CDR2 YYNGEE. CDR3 region: CASSVSRGNNEQFF. DNA for the CDR3: TGTGCCAGCAGCGTCTCCAGGGGAAACAATGAGCAGTTCTTC. Full variable domain (missing parts from reference TRBV9 and TRBJ2-1): DSGVTQTPKHLITATGQRVTLRCSPRSGDLSVYWYQQSLDQGLQFLIQYYNGEERAKGNILERFSAQQFPDLHSELNLSSLELGDSALYFCASSVSRGNNEQFFGPGTRLTVL.

The chain combines TRBV7-3 with TRBJ2-5, with TRBD1 as a possible D gene (7 bases). The V end was cut by 5 bases, the J end by 4 bases, with 23 bases between. Germline loops: CDR1 SGHTA, CDR2 FQGTGA. The CDR3 is 17 residues long. This CDR3 is CASSPQLDRRGLETQYF. In DNA, the CDR3 is TGTGCCAGCAGCCCACAATTGGACAGGAGGGGGTTAGAGACCCAGTACTTC.

This clonotype has ten or more counts. The chain combines TRBV7-2 with TRBJ1-2; D possibly corresponds to TRBD1 (5 bases). This CDR3 has 14 amino acids. Germline CDR1 reads SGHTA; CDR2 reads FQGNSA. V was shortened by 7 bases and J by 8 bases, with 20 bases between the two germline ends. The CDR3 DNA is TGTGCCAGCACCCTAGGGGCGGGAGTTCGGGGCTACACCTTC. Amino acid sequence: CASTLGAGVRGYTF.

This chain joins TRBV6-6 and TRBJ1-4; D not certain. The CDR3 consists of 13 residues. Germline values: CDR1 MNHNY, CDR2 SVGAGI (reference sequence). The V end lost 5 bases, the J end lost 5 bases, and 9 bases lay between the germline ends. The CDR3: CASSPGKNEKLFF. The CDR3 DNA follows: TGTGCCAGCAGTCCTGGGAAGAATGAAAAACTGTTTTTT.

The chain carries TRBV12-3 or TRBV12-4 and TRBJ2-3; tentative D call: TRBD2 (6 bases). The CDR3 extends over 16 amino acids. Trimming took 6 bases from V and 0 from J, leaving 16 bases between them. The CDR3 region has the DNA TGTGCCAGCAGAGATTCTGGGGGAGGTAGCACAGATACGCAGTATTTT. The encoded protein is CASRDSGGGSTDTQYF.

The rearrangement uses TRBV7-8 and TRBJ2-1, with 11 bases fitting TRBD2. Germline trimming cut 1 base from V and 4 bases from J; bases unmatched to any gene: 15. CDR3 size: 20 residues. Germline lookup yields CDR1 SGHVS and CDR2 FQNEAQ. In DNA form, the CDR3 reads TGTGCCAGCAGCTTAGGGCGGTTAGGTAGCGGGGGGGCGGCTTACAATGAGCAGTTCTTC. Translation: CASSLGRLGSGGAAYNEQFF.

The V call is TRBV29-1, the J call TRBJ2-1, with D possibly being TRBD1 or TRBD2 (5 bases each). CDR1 and CDR2 from the germline V gene are SQVTM and ANQGSEA. V lost 1 base to trimming and J lost 8 bases, with 12 bases between them. The CDR3 sequence is 13 residues long. The CDR3: CSVEGDVSYEQFF. The CDR3 bases are TGCAGCGTTGAAGGGGACGTAAGTTATGAGCAGTTCTTC.

J is TRBJ1-4 and V is TRBV4-1; 11 bases align to TRBD1. This CDR3 comprises 15 residues. With V trimmed by 4 bases and J by 7 bases, 5 bases remained unmatched. Germline V lookup: CDR1 MGHRA, CDR2 YSYEKL. The CDR3 loop is CASSLGTGGREKLFF. In nucleotides, the CDR3 is TGCGCCAGCAGCCTTGGGACAGGGGGTCGTGAAAAACTGTTTTTT.

This clonotype occurred many times. The chain recombines TRBV7-3 with TRBJ1-2; D remains unclear. Looked up from germline, CDR1 is SGHTA and CDR2 is FQGTGA. The V and J ends lost 8 bases and 8 bases respectively, with 12 bases between them. The CDR3 is 11 residues long. CDR3 protein: CASYTSEGYTF. In DNA, the CDR3 is TGTGCCAGCTATACATCGGAAGGCTACACCTTC.

This sequence joins TRBV19 and TRBJ2-2; D is perhaps TRBD1 (5 bases). Looked up from germline, CDR1 is LNHDA and CDR2 is SQIVND (reference sequence). This CDR3 comprises 12 residues. Between the trimmed V and J ends, which lost 8 bases and 6 bases, there was a span of 10 bases. DNA of the CDR3: TGTGCCAGTTGGGGCTCCCCCGGGGAGCTGTTTTTT. It encodes CASWGSPGELFF.

The V and J genes are TRBV7-6 and TRBJ2-3; 8 bases are shared with TRBD2. CDR1 and CDR2 from the germline V gene are SGHVS and FNYEAQ. Trimming removed 3 bases from V and 6 bases from J; junction bases left unmatched: 5. The CDR3 is 14 residues long. The CDR3 sequence: CASSLSGGMDTQYF. DNA of the CDR3: TGTGCCAGCAGCTTGAGCGGGGGAATGGATACGCAGTATTTT. Together with reference TRBV7-6 and TRBJ2-3, the CDR3 gives the full variable domain: GAGVSQSPRYKVTKRGQDVALRCDPISGHVSLYWYRQALGQGPEFLTYFNYEAQQDKSGLPNDRFSAERPEGSISTLTIQRTEQRDSAMYRCASSLSGGMDTQYFGPGTRLTVL.

This clonotype came up a few times. V is TRBV4-1 and J is TRBJ1-1; no clear D. The germline V gene encodes CDR1 MGHRA and CDR2 YSYEKL. V dropped 0 bases and J dropped 4 bases, with 18 bases sitting between them. The CDR3 is made up of 17 amino acids. The DNA of the CDR3 is TGCGCCAGCAGCCAAGAAACCGGGCACGGGGAGCCCACTGAAGCTTTCTTT. Translated, it gives CASSQETGHGEPTEAFF.

This clonotype has only a few counts. The rearrangement uses TRBV7-9 and TRBJ2-1; 7 nucleotides agree with TRBD2. Germline-derived CDR1 and CDR2 are SEHNR and FQNEAQ (reference sequence). After removal of 4 bases from V and 0 bases from J, the junction contained 6 bases not matched to a gene. The CDR3 covers 16 residues. DNA of the CDR3: TGTGCCAGCAGCTCCCCGGGGGGACCCTCCTACAATGAGCAGTTCTTC. Translation: CASSSPGGPSYNEQFF.

A few counts support this clonotype. This chain links TRBV6-6 with TRBJ2-2, with a possible D match to TRBD1 (6 bases). The length of the CDR3 is 14 residues. In germline, CDR1 is MNHNY, CDR2 SVGAGI (reference sequence). V lost 5 bases, J lost 3 bases, and 10 bases lay in between. In nucleotides, the CDR3 is TGTGCCAGCAGTGCTTACAGGGACACCGGGGAGCTGTTTTTT. Amino acid sequence: CASSAYRDTGELFF.

V gene TRBV20-1 combines with J gene TRBJ1-2; D remains ambiguous. This CDR3 is 15 amino acids long. Trimming shortened V by 1 base and J by 3 bases, and 15 bases separated the two germline ends. The germline CDR1 and CDR2 sequences are DFQATT and SNEGSKA (reference sequence). CDR3 nucleotides: TGCAGTGCTAGAGGGGCAGGCCGGATCGACTATGGCTACACCTTC. It codes for CSARGAGRIDYGYTF.

The chain links TRBV2 to TRBJ2-1; D gene unclear. Germline values: CDR1 SNHLY, CDR2 FYNNEI. The V end lost 0 bases, the J end lost 12 bases, and 0 bases lay between the germline ends. There are 9 residues in the CDR3. The CDR3 region is CASSEAQFF. The CDR3 DNA is TGTGCCAGCAGTGAAGCGCAGTTCTTC.

This clonotype occurred a few times. The chain carries TRBV5-1 and TRBJ1-2, with 9 positions matching TRBD1. The V gene's germline CDR1 is SGHRS and CDR2 YFSETQ. Trimming removed 4 bases from V and 12 bases from J; junction bases left unmatched: 13. This CDR3 spans 14 amino acids. The CDR3 sequence: CASSVGDRAVDDTF. The DNA for the CDR3 is TGCGCCAGCAGCGTGGGGGACAGGGCCGTCGACGACACCTTC.

This clonotype showed up just a few times. This rearrangement joins TRBV7-9 to TRBJ2-2; TRBD1 agrees at 8 bases. The CDR3 has 16 amino acids. V shed 2 bases, J shed 6 bases, and the junction held 8 bases outside the gene matches. Germline lookup yields CDR1 SEHNR and CDR2 FQNEAQ (reference sequence). This chain's CDR3 is CASSLSGGASSGELFF. Here the CDR3 DNA reads TGTGCCAGCAGCTTATCAGGGGGCGCCTCGTCCGGGGAGCTGTTTTTT.

This clonotype was detected a few times. The CDR3 sequence: CASSLRARSMETQYF. The CDR3, as DNA: TGTGCCAGCAGTTTAAGGGCTAGGAGCATGGAGACCCAGTACTTC. The chain joins TRBV27 to TRBJ2-5; no firm D call. Germline CDR1 MNHEY, CDR2 SMNVEV (reference sequence). Deletions cut 2 bases from V and 5 bases from J, with 15 bases between. The CDR3 loop spans 15 amino acids.

V is TRBV6-5 and J is TRBJ2-1; 10 positions agree with TRBD2. Germline-derived CDR1 and CDR2 are MNHEY and SVGAGI. V trimming: 0 bases; J trimming: 8 bases; junction bases outside the gene matches: 10. The CDR3 covers 17 residues. The CDR3 loop reads CASSYSMAAGGPDEQFF. The CDR3 DNA reads TGTGCCAGCAGTTACTCGATGGCAGCGGGGGGGCCTGATGAGCAGTTCTTC.

This clonotype was detected a few times. The V call is TRBV18, the J call TRBJ2-5; a possible D gene is TRBD2 (5 bases). Germline V CDR1 and CDR2: KGHSH, LQKENI. V lost 3 bases, J lost 4 bases, and 12 bases lay in between. The CDR3 spans 14 residues. CDR3 bases: TGTGCCAGCTCACCTCCCCGAGAGGGAGAGACCCAGTACTTC. Its protein product is CASSPPREGETQYF.

The chain uses TRBV10-3 and TRBJ2-3; TRBD2 matches 11 bases. The CDR3 loop spans 15 amino acids. Losses at the gene ends were 9 bases for V and 0 bases for J; bases not matched to a gene: 5. The germline gives CDR1 ENHRY, CDR2 SYGVKD. CDR3 amino acids: CAILAGDPSTDTQYF. For the CDR3, the DNA is TGTGCCATACTAGCGGGGGACCCTAGCACAGATACGCAGTATTTT.

This clonotype was picked up a small number of times. This chain links TRBV19 with TRBJ1-1; D gene ambiguous. The CDR3 is 11 amino acids. Trimming cost V 3 bases and J 6 bases, with 5 bases left between them. Germline loops: CDR1 LNHDA, CDR2 SQIVND (reference sequence). The CDR3 DNA reads TGTGCCAGTAGTATGTATTCTGAAGCTTTCTTT. Translation: CASSMYSEAFF.

A note on this clonotype: Its ends do not fully match the called genes, so a read error is possible. The J gene is TRBJ2-1, the V gene TRBV11-3; D is undetermined. Germline CDR1 SGHNT, CDR2 YENEEA. The CDR3 has 12 amino acids. In DNA, the CDR3 is TGTGCCGGCAGCTTAGGGCTGGATGAGCAGTTCTTC. Its translation: CAGSLGLDEQFF.

Turning to this clonotype: The junction does not match germline at one end; this may be a read error. V is TRBV27 and J is TRBJ2-7; D remains ambiguous. The CDR3 loop spans 13 amino acids. The V gene's germline CDR1 is MNHEY and CDR2 SMNVEV (reference sequence). DNA for the CDR3: TGTGTCAGCAGTCGGACCGCAACCTACGAGCAGTACTTC. Its translation: CVSSRTATYEQYF.

In this sample, this clonotype turned up a few times. This chain uses TRBV5-6 with TRBJ1-5; 12 nucleotides match TRBD1. Trimming cost V 2 bases and J 5 bases; bases outside gene matches: 5. Germline CDR1 is SGHDT and CDR2 is YYEEEE. The CDR3 sequence is 16 residues long. DNA of the CDR3: TGTGCCAGCAGCTTAAGGGACAGGGGGCCGGATCAGCCCCAGCATTTT. Amino acid sequence: CASSLRDRGPDQPQHF.

To note about this clonotype: At one of its ends the junction is not consistent with the germline gene, which may arise from a read error. This sequence joins TRBV27 and TRBJ2-7; D gene ambiguous. The germline gives CDR1 MNHEY, CDR2 SMNVEV (reference sequence). CDR3 length equals 13 residues. The CDR3 is CVSSPVSSYEQYF. CDR3 DNA: TGTGTCAGCAGTCCCGTCAGCTCCTACGAGCAGTACTTC.

This clonotype was observed a few times. The rearrangement links TRBV2 to TRBJ1-1; 7 positions match TRBD1. The length of the CDR3 is 17 residues. Germline V gene data show CDR1 as SNHLY and CDR2 as FYNNEI. V dropped 6 bases and J dropped 3; count of bases not matched to a gene: 16. CDR3 in amino acids: CASRHYIQGGSDTEAFF. The CDR3 coding sequence is TGTGCCAGCAGACACTACATACAAGGGGGCTCGGACACTGAAGCTTTCTTT.

This clonotype occurred a few times. The J gene is TRBJ2-1, the V gene TRBV5-1, with TRBD2 matching 9 bases. Germline V gene data show CDR1 as SGHRS and CDR2 as YFSETQ. This CDR3 has 14 residues. J lost 8 bases, V lost 4 bases, and 7 bases had no gene match. This CDR3 is CASSPGLALDEQFF. In DNA form, the CDR3 reads TGCGCCAGCAGCCCGGGACTAGCCTTGGATGAGCAGTTCTTC.

The gene calls are TRBV12-3 or TRBV12-4 and TRBJ2-7; perhaps TRBD1 as D (6 bases). The CDR3 length is 14 residues. The V end was cut by 10 bases, the J end by 5 bases, with 21 bases between. The CDR3 loop is CAIPGDNFADEQYF. CDR3 bases: TGTGCCATACCCGGGGACAATTTCGCCGACGAGCAGTACTTC.